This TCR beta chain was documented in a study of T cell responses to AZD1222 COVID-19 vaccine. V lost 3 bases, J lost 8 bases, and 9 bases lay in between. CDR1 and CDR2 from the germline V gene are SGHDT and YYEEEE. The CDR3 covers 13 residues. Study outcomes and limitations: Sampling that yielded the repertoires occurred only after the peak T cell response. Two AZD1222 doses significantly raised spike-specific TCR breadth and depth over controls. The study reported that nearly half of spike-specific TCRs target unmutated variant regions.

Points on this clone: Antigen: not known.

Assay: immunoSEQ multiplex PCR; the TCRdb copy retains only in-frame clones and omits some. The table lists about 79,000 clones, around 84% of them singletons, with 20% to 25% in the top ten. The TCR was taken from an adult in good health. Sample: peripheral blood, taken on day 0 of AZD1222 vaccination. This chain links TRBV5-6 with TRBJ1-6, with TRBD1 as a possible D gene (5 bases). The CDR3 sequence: CASSSPQDSPLHF. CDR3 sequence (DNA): TGTGCCAGCAGCTCCCCACAGGATTCACCCCTCCACTTT.